This T cell receptor beta chain was obtained from a study of blood T cell repertoires in COVID-19. TCRdb keeps only in-frame clones here, not all; method: immunoSEQ multiplex PCR. The sample has hundreds of thousands of clones; around four fifths are singletons. V shed 1 base and J shed 2 bases, with 8 bases lying between them. The CDR3 is made up of 14 amino acids. CDR1 KGHSH and CDR2 LQKENI come from the germline V gene. The sequencing input was peripheral blood. The TCR comes from a woman aged 70-85 years with active or convalescent COVID-19. This chain joins TRBV18 and TRBJ2-5, with D maybe TRBD2 (6 bases). CDR3 region: CASSPRGVQETQYF. Here the CDR3 DNA reads TGTGCCAGCTCACCACGGGGGGTACAAGAGACCCAGTACTTC.